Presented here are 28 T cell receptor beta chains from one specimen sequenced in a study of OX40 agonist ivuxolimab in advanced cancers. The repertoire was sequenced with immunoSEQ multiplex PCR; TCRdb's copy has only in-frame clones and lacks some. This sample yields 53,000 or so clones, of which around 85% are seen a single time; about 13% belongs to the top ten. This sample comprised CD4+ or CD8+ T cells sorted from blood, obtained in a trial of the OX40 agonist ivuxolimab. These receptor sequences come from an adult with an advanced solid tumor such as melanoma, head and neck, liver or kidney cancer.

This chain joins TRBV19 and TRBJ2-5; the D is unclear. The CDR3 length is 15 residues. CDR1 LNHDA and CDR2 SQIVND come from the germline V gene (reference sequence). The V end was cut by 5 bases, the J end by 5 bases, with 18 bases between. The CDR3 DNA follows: TGTGCCAGTAGTGCTGGTGGAAGACGTCGGGAGACCCAGTACTTC. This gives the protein CASSAGGRRRETQYF.

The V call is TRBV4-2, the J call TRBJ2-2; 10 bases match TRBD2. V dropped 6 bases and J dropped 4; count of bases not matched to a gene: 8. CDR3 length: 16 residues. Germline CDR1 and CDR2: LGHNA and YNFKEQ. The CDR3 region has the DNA TGTGCCAGCAGGCTCGGACTAGCGGAGAGCACCGGGGAGCTGTTTTTT. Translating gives CASRLGLAESTGELFF.

DNA of the CDR3: TGTGCCAGCAGTCGGGACAAGAACACCGGGGAGCTGTTTTTT. Translated: CASSRDKNTGELFF. V gene TRBV14 combines with J gene TRBJ2-2, with D possibly matching TRBD1 (6 bases). Trimming took off 6 bases at V and 1 base at J, with 9 bases between the two ends. The CDR3 length is 14 residues. Germline V gives CDR1 SGHDN, CDR2 FVKESK.

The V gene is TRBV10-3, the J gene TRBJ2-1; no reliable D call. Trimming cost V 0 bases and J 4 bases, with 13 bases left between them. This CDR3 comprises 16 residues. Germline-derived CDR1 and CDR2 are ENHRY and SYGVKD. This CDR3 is CAISESETDPYNEQFF. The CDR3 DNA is TGTGCCATCAGTGAGTCGGAAACAGATCCTTACAATGAGCAGTTCTTC.

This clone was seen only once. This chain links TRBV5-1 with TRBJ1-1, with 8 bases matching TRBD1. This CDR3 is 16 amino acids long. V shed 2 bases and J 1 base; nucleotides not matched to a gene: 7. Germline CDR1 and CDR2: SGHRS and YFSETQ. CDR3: CASSFSPGQENTEAFF. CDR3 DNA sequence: TGCGCCAGCAGCTTCTCTCCGGGACAGGAGAACACTGAAGCTTTCTTT.

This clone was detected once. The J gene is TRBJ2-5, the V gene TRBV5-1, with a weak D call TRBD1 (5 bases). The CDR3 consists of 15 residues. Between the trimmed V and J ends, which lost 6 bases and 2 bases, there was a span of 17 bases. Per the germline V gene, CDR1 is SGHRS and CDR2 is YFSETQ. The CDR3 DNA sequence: TGCGCCAGCACCCAGGGCCTAGGTGAGCAAGAGACCCAGTACTTC. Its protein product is CASTQGLGEQETQYF.

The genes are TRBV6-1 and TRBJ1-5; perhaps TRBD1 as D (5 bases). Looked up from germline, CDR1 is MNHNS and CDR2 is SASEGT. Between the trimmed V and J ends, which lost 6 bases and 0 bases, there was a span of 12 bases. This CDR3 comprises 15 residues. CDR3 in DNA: TGTGCCAGCAGCGTGACAGTTTATAGCAATCAGCCCCAGCATTTT. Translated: CASSVTVYSNQPQHF.

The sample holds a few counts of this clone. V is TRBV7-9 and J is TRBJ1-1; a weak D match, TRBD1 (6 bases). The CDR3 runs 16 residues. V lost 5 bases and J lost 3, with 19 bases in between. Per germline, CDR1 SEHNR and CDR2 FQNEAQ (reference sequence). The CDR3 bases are TGTGCCAGCAGCCCGACCCGGACAGCCGGGGACACTGAAGCTTTCTTT. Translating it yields CASSPTRTAGDTEAFF. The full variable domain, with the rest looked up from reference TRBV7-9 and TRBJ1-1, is DTGVSQNPRHKITKRGQNVTFRCDPISEHNRLYWYRQTLGQGPEFLTYFQNEAQLEKSRLLSDRFSAERPKGSFSTLEIQRTEQGDSAMYLCASSPTRTAGDTEAFFGQGTRLTVV.

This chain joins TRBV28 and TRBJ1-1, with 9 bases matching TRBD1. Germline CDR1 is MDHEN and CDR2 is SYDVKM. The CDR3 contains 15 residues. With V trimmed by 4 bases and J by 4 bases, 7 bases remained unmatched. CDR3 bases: TGTGCCAGCAGTTCCTCCGGGACAGGGCTCACTGAAGCTTTCTTT. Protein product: CASSSSGTGLTEAFF. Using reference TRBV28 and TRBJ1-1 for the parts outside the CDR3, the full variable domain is DVKVTQSSRYLVKRTGEKVFLECVQDMDHENMFWYRQDPGLGLRLIYFSYDVKMKEKGDIPEGYSVSREKKERFSLILESASTNQTSMYLCASSSSGTGLTEAFFGQGTRLTVV.

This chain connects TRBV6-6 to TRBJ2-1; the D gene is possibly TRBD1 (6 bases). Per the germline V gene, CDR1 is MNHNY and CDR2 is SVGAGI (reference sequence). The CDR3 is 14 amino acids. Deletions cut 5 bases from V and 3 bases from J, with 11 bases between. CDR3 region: CASSPTGNYNEQFF. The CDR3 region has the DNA TGTGCCAGCAGTCCCACAGGGAACTACAATGAGCAGTTCTTC.

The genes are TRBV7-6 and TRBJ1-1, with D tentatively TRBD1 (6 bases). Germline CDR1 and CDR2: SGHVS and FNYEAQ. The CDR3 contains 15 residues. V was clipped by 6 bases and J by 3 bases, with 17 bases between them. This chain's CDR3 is CASRPRGEKDTEAFF. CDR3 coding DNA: TGTGCCAGCAGGCCTAGGGGGGAAAAAGACACTGAAGCTTTCTTT.

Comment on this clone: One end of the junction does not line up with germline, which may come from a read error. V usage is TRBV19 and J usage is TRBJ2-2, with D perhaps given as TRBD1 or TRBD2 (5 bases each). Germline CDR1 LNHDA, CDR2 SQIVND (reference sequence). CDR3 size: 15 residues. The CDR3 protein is CASSRAAGNTGELLF. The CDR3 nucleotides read TGTGCCAGTAGTAGGGCAGCAGGGAACACCGGGGAGCTGCTTTTT.

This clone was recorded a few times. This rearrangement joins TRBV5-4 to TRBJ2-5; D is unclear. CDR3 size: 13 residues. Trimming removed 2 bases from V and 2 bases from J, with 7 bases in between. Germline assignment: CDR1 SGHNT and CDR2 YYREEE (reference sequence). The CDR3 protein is CASSFPNQETQYF. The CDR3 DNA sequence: TGTGCCAGCAGCTTCCCTAATCAAGAGACCCAGTACTTC.

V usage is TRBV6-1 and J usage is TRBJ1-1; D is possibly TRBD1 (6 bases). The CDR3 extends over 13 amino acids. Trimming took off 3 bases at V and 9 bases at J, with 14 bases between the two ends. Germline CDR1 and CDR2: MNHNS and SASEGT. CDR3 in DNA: TGTGCCAGCAGTGAGAGGCAGTGGGACAAAGCTTTCTTT. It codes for CASSERQWDKAFF.

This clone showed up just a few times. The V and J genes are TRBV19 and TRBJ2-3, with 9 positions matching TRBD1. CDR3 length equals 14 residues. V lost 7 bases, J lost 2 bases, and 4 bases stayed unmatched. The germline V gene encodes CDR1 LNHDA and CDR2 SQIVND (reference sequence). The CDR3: CASKGTGYTDTQYF. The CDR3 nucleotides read TGTGCCAGTAAGGGGACAGGGTACACAGATACGCAGTATTTT.

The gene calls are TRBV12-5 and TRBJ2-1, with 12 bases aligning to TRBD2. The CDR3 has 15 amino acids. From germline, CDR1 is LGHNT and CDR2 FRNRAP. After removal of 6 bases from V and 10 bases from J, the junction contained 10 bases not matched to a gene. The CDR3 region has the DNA TGTGCTAGTGGCCAGGGACTAGCGGGCCCGAAGGAGCAGTTCTTC. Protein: CASGQGLAGPKEQFF.

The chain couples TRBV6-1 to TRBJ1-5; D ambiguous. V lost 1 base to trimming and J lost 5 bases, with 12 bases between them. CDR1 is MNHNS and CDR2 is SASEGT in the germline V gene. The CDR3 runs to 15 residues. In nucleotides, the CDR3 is TGTGCCAGCAGTGAAGGCCGGCATGGTGATCAGCCCCAGCATTTT. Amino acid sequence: CASSEGRHGDQPQHF.

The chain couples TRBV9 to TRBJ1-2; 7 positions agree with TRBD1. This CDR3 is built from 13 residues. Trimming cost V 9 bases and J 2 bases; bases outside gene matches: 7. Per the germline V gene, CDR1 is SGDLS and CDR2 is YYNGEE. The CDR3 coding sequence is TGTGCCACCTCACAGGGGACCAACTATGGCTACACCTTC. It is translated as CATSQGTNYGYTF.

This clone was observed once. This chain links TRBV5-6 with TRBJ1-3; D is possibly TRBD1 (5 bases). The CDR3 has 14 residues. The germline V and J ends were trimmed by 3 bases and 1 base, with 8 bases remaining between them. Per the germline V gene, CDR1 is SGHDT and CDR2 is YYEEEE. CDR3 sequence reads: CASSWAGSGNTIYF. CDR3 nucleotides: TGTGCCAGCAGCTGGGCAGGGTCTGGAAACACCATATATTTT. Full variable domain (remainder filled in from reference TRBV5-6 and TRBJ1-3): DAGVTQSPTHLIKTRGQQVTLRCSPKSGHDTVSWYQQALGQGPQFIFQYYEEEERQRGNFPDRFSGHQFPNYSSELNVNALLLGDSALYLCASSWAGSGNTIYFGEGSWLTVV.

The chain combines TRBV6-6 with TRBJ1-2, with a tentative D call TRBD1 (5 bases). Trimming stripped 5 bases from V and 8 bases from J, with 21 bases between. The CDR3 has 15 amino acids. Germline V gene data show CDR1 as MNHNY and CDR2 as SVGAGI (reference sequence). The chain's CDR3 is CASSGWGGSYVGYTF. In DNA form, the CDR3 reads TGTGCCAGCAGTGGTTGGGGCGGAAGCTATGTGGGCTACACCTTC.

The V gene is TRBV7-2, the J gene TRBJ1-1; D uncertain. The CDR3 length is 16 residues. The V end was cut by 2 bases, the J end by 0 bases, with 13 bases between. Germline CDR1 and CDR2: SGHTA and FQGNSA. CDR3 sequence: CASSLFSGLLNTEAFF. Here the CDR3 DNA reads TGTGCCAGCAGCTTATTTAGTGGACTCCTGAACACTGAAGCTTTCTTT.

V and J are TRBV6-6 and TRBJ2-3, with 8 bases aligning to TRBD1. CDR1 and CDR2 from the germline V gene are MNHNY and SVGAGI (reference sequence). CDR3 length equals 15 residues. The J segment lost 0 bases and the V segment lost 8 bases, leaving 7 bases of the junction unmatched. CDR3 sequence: CASVYRGSSTDTQYF. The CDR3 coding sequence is TGTGCCAGCGTCTACAGGGGGTCCAGCACAGATACGCAGTATTTT.

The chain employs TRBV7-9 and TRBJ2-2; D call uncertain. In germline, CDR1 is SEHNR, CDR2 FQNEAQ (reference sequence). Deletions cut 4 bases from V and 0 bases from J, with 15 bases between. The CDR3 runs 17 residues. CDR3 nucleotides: TGTGCCAGCAGCTCCGGACCTGGGGAAGCGAACACCGGGGAGCTGTTTTTT. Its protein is CASSSGPGEANTGELFF.

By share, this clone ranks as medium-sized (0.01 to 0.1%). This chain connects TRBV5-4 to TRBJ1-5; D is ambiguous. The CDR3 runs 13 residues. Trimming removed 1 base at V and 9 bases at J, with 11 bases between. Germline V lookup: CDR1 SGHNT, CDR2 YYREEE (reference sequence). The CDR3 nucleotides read TGTGCCAGCAGCTTGTTACCCTTAGGGCCCCAGCATTTT. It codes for CASSLLPLGPQHF.

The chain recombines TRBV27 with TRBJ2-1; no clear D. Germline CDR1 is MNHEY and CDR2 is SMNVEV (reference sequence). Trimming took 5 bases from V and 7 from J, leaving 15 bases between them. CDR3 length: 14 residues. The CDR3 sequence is CASSPRLGRNEQFF. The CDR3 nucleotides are TGTGCCAGCAGTCCCAGACTGGGTAGGAATGAGCAGTTCTTC.

CDR3 protein: CASRSGGSYEQYF. Written as DNA, the CDR3 is TGTGCCAGCAGATCAGGGGGCTCCTACGAGCAGTACTTC. J is TRBJ2-7 and V is TRBV6-1, with 7 bases identical to TRBD1. This CDR3 spans 13 amino acids. Looked up from germline, CDR1 is MNHNS and CDR2 is SASEGT. Trimming took 6 bases from V and 0 from J; bases not matched to a gene: 2.

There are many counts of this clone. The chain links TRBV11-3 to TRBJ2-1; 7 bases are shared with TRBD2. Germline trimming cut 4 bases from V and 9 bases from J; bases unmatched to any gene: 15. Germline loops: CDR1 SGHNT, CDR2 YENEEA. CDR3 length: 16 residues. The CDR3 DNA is TGTGCCAGCAGCTCCGGGGTCGGACTAGGGAAAGTTGAGCAGTTCTTC. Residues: CASSSGVGLGKVEQFF.

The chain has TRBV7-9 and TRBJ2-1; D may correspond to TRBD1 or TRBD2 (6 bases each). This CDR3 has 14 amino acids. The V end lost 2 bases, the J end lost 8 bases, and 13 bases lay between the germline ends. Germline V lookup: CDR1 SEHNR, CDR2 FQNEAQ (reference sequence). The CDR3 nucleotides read TGTGCCAGCAGCTTAACTGGGGGGCTAGATGAGCAGTTCTTC. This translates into CASSLTGGLDEQFF.